What follows describes a single T cell receptor (beta chain). The CDR3 is 15 residues long. Germline lookup yields CDR1 LGHNA and CDR2 YNFKEQ. V lost 3 bases and J 2 bases, leaving 13 bases between the germline ends. The sample comes from a study of beta chain features in type 1 diabetes. Every bit of the isolated RNA underwent reverse transcription, so sequencing read expressed TCRB transcripts. Clones were read by immunoSEQ multiplex PCR, and TCRdb kept only the in-frame ones, dropping some. The sample consists of under 500,000 clones, 25% to 35% of them appearing once. V and J are TRBV4-2 and TRBJ1-2; D may be TRBD1 (6 bases). The source material was naive CD4+ T cells from blood. This TCR derives from a man younger than 35 in good health. CDR3: CASSQSPQGNYGYTF. For the CDR3, the DNA is TGTGCCAGCAGCCAGAGTCCGCAGGGGAACTATGGCTACACCTTC.